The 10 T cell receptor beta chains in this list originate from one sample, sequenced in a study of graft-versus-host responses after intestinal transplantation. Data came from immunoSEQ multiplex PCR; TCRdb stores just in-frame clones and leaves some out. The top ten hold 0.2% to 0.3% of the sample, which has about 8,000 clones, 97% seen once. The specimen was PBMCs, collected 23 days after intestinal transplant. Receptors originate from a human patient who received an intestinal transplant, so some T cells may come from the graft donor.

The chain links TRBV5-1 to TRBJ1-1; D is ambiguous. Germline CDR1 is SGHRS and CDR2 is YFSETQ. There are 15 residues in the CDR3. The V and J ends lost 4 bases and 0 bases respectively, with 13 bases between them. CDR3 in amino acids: CASSLEGDMNTEAFF. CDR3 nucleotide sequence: TGCGCCAGCAGCCTCGAGGGCGACATGAACACTGAAGCTTTCTTT.

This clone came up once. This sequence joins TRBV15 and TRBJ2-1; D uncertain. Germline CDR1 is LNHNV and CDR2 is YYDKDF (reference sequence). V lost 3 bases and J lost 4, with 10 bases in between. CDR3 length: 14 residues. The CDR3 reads CATSRSSGYNEQFF. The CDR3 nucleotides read TGTGCCACCAGCAGGTCCTCCGGGTACAATGAGCAGTTCTTC.

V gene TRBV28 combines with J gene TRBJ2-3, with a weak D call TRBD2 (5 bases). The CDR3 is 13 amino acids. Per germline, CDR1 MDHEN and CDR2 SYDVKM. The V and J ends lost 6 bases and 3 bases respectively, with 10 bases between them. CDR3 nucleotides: TGTGCCAGCAGCCCCCGGGGAACAGATACGCAGTATTTT. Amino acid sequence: CASSPRGTDTQYF. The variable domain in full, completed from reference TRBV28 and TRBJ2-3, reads DVKVTQSSRYLVKRTGEKVFLECVQDMDHENMFWYRQDPGLGLRLIYFSYDVKMKEKGDIPEGYSVSREKKERFSLILESASTNQTSMYLCASSPRGTDTQYFGPGTRLTVL.

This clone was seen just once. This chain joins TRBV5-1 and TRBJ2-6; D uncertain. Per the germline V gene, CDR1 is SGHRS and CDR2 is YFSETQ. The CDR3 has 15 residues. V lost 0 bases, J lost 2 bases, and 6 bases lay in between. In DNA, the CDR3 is TGCGCCAGCAGCTTGGATGGGACTGGGGCCAACGTCCTGACTTTC. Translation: CASSLDGTGANVLTF.

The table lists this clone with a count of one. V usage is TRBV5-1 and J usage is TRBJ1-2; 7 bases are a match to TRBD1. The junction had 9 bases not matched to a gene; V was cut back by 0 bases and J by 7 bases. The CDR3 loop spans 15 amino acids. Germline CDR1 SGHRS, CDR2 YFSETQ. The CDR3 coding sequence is TGCGCCAGCAGCTTGGACCCGACAGGGTCTGGTGGCTACACCTTC. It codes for CASSLDPTGSGGYTF.

The chain's CDR3 is CASSPLAGVHTQYF. The CDR3 coding sequence is TGTGCCAGCAGCCCACTAGCGGGAGTTCATACGCAGTATTTT. The chain has TRBV6-5 and TRBJ2-3, with 11 bases identical to TRBD2. Unmatched junction bases numbered 6, after V lost 6 bases and J lost 7 bases. Germline V gene data show CDR1 as MNHEY and CDR2 as SVGAGI. The CDR3 extends over 14 amino acids.

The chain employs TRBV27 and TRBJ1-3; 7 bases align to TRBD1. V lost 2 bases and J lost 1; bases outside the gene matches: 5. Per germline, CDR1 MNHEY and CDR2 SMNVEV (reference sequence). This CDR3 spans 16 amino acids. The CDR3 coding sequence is TGTGCCAGCAGTTTACAGGGGGGATATTCTGGAAACACCATATATTTT. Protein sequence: CASSLQGGYSGNTIYF.

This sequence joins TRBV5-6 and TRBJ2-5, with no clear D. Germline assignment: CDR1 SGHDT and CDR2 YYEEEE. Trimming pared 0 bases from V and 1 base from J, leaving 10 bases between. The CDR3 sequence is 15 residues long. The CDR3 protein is CASSLANGVQETQYF. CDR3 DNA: TGTGCCAGCAGCTTGGCCAATGGGGTCCAAGAGACCCAGTACTTC.

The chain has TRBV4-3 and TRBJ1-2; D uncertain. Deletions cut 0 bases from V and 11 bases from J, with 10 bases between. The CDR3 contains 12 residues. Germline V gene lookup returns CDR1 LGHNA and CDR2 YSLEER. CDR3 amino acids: CASSQEIGVYTF. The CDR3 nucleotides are TGCGCCAGCAGCCAAGAAATCGGGGTGTACACCTTC.

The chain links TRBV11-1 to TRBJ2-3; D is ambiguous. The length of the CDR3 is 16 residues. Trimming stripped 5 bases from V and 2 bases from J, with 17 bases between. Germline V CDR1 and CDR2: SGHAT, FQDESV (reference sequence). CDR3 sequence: CASSPVGLPPTDTQYF. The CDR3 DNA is TGTGCCAGCAGCCCTGTCGGGCTACCTCCCACAGATACGCAGTATTTT.